The following is a T cell receptor beta chain sequence with its context. Its antigen is unknown. This CDR3 is 13 amino acids long. Deletions cut 0 bases from V and 4 bases from J, with 6 bases between. Germline assignment: CDR1 LGHDT and CDR2 YNNKEL (reference sequence). The data are from a study of T cells after yellow fever vaccination. Findings and caveats of the study: Sorted repertoires could include abundant contaminating clonotypes from bulk cells. The appearance of a small share of clonotypes in both CD4 and CD8 compartments was observed.

TCRdb re-derived calls from the 5' RACE reads in MiXCR, one entry per CDR3 protein. Found here are 200,000 to 300,000 distinct CDR3 sequences, about 3.5% of them singletons; the top ten hold 19%. This rearrangement joins TRBV3-1 to TRBJ1-1; D gene ambiguous. The sequence was obtained from a man younger than 30 who received the YFV17D yellow fever vaccine. Specimen: PBMCs, collected 15 days after the yellow fever booster vaccination. CDR3 amino acids: CASSQDTFTEAFF. The CDR3 nucleotides read TGTGCCAGCAGCCAAGATACCTTCACTGAAGCTTTCTTT.